The rows below give T cell receptor beta chains drawn from one sample of a study of blood T cell repertoires in COVID-19. The table came from immunoSEQ multiplex PCR; TCRdb's copy has only in-frame clones and leaves some out. The top ten clones hold approximately 1.6% of a sample with 200,000 to 300,000 clones, around 86% of them seen once. The source material was PBMCs or T cells enriched from blood (not recorded which). The receptors were sampled from a man in his forties who had recovered from COVID-19. Both conserved end residues are part of each CDR3. A D gene is named only where the DNA matches it firmly. Rows may omit the clone size; those that give it use once, few, many or a size class.

j_call: TRBJ2-3; d_call: TRBD2; v_call: TRBV5-1; cdr3_length: 14; clone_size: .; cdr3_aa: CASRERGTVDTQYF; cdr3_nt: TGCGCCAGCAGGGAGCGGGGGACGGTAGATACGCAGTATTTT
j_call: TRBJ1-1; d_call: TRBD1; v_call: TRBV12-5; cdr3_length: 15; clone_size: .; cdr3_aa: CASGLEAQGGTEAFF; cdr3_nt: TGTGCTAGTGGTTTGGAGGCCCAGGGGGGCACTGAAGCTTTCTTT
j_call: TRBJ1-2; d_call: TRBD1; v_call: TRBV9; cdr3_length: 16; clone_size: once; cdr3_aa: CASSVAPTGLGYGYTF; cdr3_nt: TGTGCCAGCAGCGTAGCCCCGACAGGGTTAGGGTATGGCTACACCTTC
j_call: TRBJ2-7; d_call: .; v_call: TRBV2; cdr3_length: 14; clone_size: few; cdr3_aa: CASRGIGHSYEQYF; cdr3_nt: TGTGCCAGCAGGGGGATAGGACACTCCTACGAGCAGTACTTC
j_call: TRBJ1-3; d_call: .; v_call: TRBV27; cdr3_length: 16; clone_size: .; cdr3_aa: CASSLTGVHTGNTIYF; cdr3_nt: TGTGCCAGCAGTTTAACGGGGGTCCACACTGGAAACACCATATATTTT
j_call: TRBJ1-2; d_call: TRBD1; v_call: TRBV14; cdr3_length: 16; clone_size: .; cdr3_aa: CASSQRTGAHGWGYTF; cdr3_nt: TGTGCCAGCAGCCAAAGGACAGGGGCCCACGGTTGGGGCTACACCTTC
j_call: TRBJ1-5; d_call: TRBD1; v_call: TRBV5-8; cdr3_length: 19; clone_size: .; cdr3_aa: CASSLEGGTDLYSNQPQHF; cdr3_nt: TGTGCCAGCAGCTTGGAAGGGGGGACAGACCTCTATAGCAATCAGCCCCAGCATTTT
j_call: TRBJ1-1; d_call: .; v_call: TRBV6-5; cdr3_length: 13; clone_size: .; cdr3_aa: CASSPRGSGEAFF; cdr3_nt: TGTGCCAGCAGTCCGAGGGGGTCCGGGGAAGCTTTCTTT
j_call: TRBJ1-2; d_call: .; v_call: TRBV7-9; cdr3_length: 13; clone_size: .; cdr3_aa: CASSLPDFYGYTF; cdr3_nt: TGTGCCAGCAGCTTACCAGATTTCTATGGCTACACCTTC
j_call: TRBJ2-3; d_call: TRBD1; v_call: TRBV3-1/TRBV3-2; cdr3_length: 13; clone_size: .; cdr3_aa: CASSRQGTDTQYF; cdr3_nt: TGTGCCAGCAGCCGACAGGGAACAGATACGCAGTATTTT
j_call: TRBJ1-5; d_call: .; v_call: TRBV6-1; cdr3_length: 14; clone_size: .; cdr3_aa: CASSEGQGNQPQHF; cdr3_nt: TGTGCCAGCAGTGAGGGCCAGGGTAATCAGCCCCAGCATTTT
j_call: TRBJ1-2; d_call: TRBD1; v_call: TRBV5-1; cdr3_length: 14; clone_size: .; cdr3_aa: CASSIGQGNYGYTF; cdr3_nt: TGCGCCAGCAGCATAGGACAGGGAAACTATGGCTACACCTTC
j_call: TRBJ1-1; d_call: .; v_call: TRBV11-3; cdr3_length: 13; clone_size: .; cdr3_aa: CASSVDSYTEAFF; cdr3_nt: TGTGCCAGCAGCGTTGACAGCTACACTGAAGCTTTCTTT
j_call: TRBJ2-5; d_call: TRBD2; v_call: TRBV23-1; cdr3_length: 13; clone_size: .; cdr3_aa: CAPRGLAEETQYF; cdr3_nt: TGCGCTCCTAGGGGACTAGCGGAAGAGACCCAGTACTTC
j_call: TRBJ2-7; d_call: .; v_call: TRBV2; cdr3_length: 13; clone_size: .; cdr3_aa: CASRQGWAYEQYF; cdr3_nt: TGTGCCAGCAGGCAGGGGTGGGCCTACGAGCAGTACTTC
j_call: TRBJ1-5; d_call: TRBD1; v_call: TRBV7-8; cdr3_length: 16; clone_size: .; cdr3_aa: CASNPQGDLSNQPQHF; cdr3_nt: TGTGCCAGCAACCCGCAGGGGGACCTAAGCAATCAGCCCCAGCATTTT
j_call: TRBJ2-4; d_call: .; v_call: TRBV5-1; cdr3_length: 16; clone_size: .; cdr3_aa: CASSIGTLSYENIQYF; cdr3_nt: TGCGCCAGCAGCATAGGGACACTCTCTTACGAAAACATTCAGTACTTC
j_call: TRBJ1-2; d_call: .; v_call: TRBV7-8; cdr3_length: 15; clone_size: .; cdr3_aa: CASSLAATPRVGYTF; cdr3_nt: TGTGCCAGCAGCTTAGCAGCCACTCCACGGGTTGGCTACACCTTC
j_call: TRBJ1-6; d_call: .; v_call: TRBV4-3; cdr3_length: 15; clone_size: .; cdr3_aa: CASSQDPGDNSPLHF; cdr3_nt: TGCGCCAGCAGCCAAGACCCGGGGGATAATTCACCCCTCCACTTT
j_call: TRBJ2-7; d_call: .; v_call: TRBV27; cdr3_length: 14; clone_size: .; cdr3_aa: CASSFSRVFDEQYF; cdr3_nt: TGTGCCAGCAGTTTTAGCAGGGTGTTCGACGAGCAGTACTTC
j_call: TRBJ1-5; d_call: TRBD1; v_call: TRBV5-5; cdr3_length: 14; clone_size: .; cdr3_aa: CASSWGQGDQPQHF; cdr3_nt: TGTGCCAGCAGCTGGGGACAGGGTGATCAGCCCCAGCATTTT
j_call: TRBJ1-6; d_call: .; v_call: TRBV15; cdr3_length: 17; clone_size: .; cdr3_aa: CATSRYHGGVDNSPLHF; cdr3_nt: TGTGCCACCAGCAGGTACCACGGGGGGGTTGATAATTCACCCCTCCACTTT
j_call: TRBJ2-3; d_call: TRBD1; v_call: TRBV19; cdr3_length: 14; clone_size: few; cdr3_aa: CASTDRENTDTQYF; cdr3_nt: TGTGCCAGTACAGACAGGGAGAACACAGATACGCAGTATTTT
j_call: TRBJ1-5; d_call: .; v_call: TRBV28; cdr3_length: 14; clone_size: .; cdr3_aa: CASSYQGQGQPQHF; cdr3_nt: TGTGCCAGCAGTTACCAGGGGCAGGGTCAGCCCCAGCATTTT
j_call: TRBJ2-1; d_call: .; v_call: TRBV18; cdr3_length: 18; clone_size: .; cdr3_aa: CASSPRLTGWASQNEQFF; cdr3_nt: TGTGCCAGCTCACCGAGATTAACAGGGTGGGCAAGTCAAAATGAGCAGTTCTTC
j_call: TRBJ2-2; d_call: .; v_call: TRBV2; cdr3_length: 13; clone_size: .; cdr3_aa: CASSEELTGELFF; cdr3_nt: TGTGCCAGCAGTGAGGAGCTCACCGGGGAGCTGTTTTTT
j_call: TRBJ1-5; d_call: .; v_call: TRBV28; cdr3_length: 14; clone_size: .; cdr3_aa: CASIPQPEWQPQHF; cdr3_nt: TGTGCCAGCATACCTCAGCCGGAGTGGCAGCCCCAGCATTTT
j_call: TRBJ1-5; d_call: .; v_call: TRBV19; cdr3_length: 14; clone_size: .; cdr3_aa: CASSLVGGNQPQHF; cdr3_nt: TGTGCCAGTAGTTTGGTAGGGGGCAATCAGCCCCAGCATTTT
j_call: TRBJ2-3; d_call: .; v_call: TRBV7-9; cdr3_length: 16; clone_size: few; cdr3_aa: CASQESGSLSTDTQYF; cdr3_nt: TGTGCCAGCCAGGAATCCGGGAGTCTTAGCACAGATACGCAGTATTTT
j_call: TRBJ1-1; d_call: .; v_call: TRBV2; cdr3_length: 13; clone_size: .; cdr3_aa: CASRDSMNTEAFF; cdr3_nt: TGTGCCAGCAGGGACAGCATGAACACTGAAGCTTTCTTT
j_call: TRBJ2-2; d_call: .; v_call: TRBV6-4; cdr3_length: 13; clone_size: .; cdr3_aa: CASNRGGTGELFF; cdr3_nt: TGTGCCAGCAATCGAGGGGGAACCGGGGAGCTGTTTTTT
j_call: TRBJ1-2; d_call: .; v_call: TRBV28; cdr3_length: 13; clone_size: .; cdr3_aa: CASTLGLADGYTF; cdr3_nt: TGTGCCAGCACCCTAGGATTGGCTGATGGCTACACCTTC
j_call: TRBJ1-2; d_call: TRBD1; v_call: TRBV30; cdr3_length: 17; clone_size: .; cdr3_aa: CAWGKGVQGVPPYGYTF; cdr3_nt: TGTGCCTGGGGAAAGGGAGTACAGGGGGTGCCCCCCTATGGCTACACCTTC
j_call: TRBJ2-3; d_call: TRBD2; v_call: TRBV7-2; cdr3_length: 15; clone_size: .; cdr3_aa: CASSYTSGGADTQYF; cdr3_nt: TGTGCCAGCAGCTACACTAGCGGGGGGGCGGATACGCAGTATTTT
j_call: TRBJ2-3; d_call: .; v_call: TRBV10-3; cdr3_length: 15; clone_size: .; cdr3_aa: CAISEVTPRVDTQYF; cdr3_nt: TGTGCCATCAGTGAAGTCACACCCAGGGTGGATACGCAGTATTTT
j_call: TRBJ1-3; d_call: .; v_call: TRBV2; cdr3_length: 14; clone_size: .; cdr3_aa: CASRGTTSGNTIYF; cdr3_nt: TGTGCCAGCAGAGGGACAACCTCTGGAAACACCATATATTTT
j_call: TRBJ2-7; d_call: .; v_call: TRBV7-9; cdr3_length: 13; clone_size: .; cdr3_aa: CASSFNRAYEQYF; cdr3_nt: TGTGCCAGCAGCTTTAACCGGGCCTACGAGCAGTACTTC
j_call: TRBJ2-3; d_call: TRBD2; v_call: TRBV3-1/TRBV3-2; cdr3_length: 17; clone_size: .; cdr3_aa: CASSQGTSGDGTDTQYF; cdr3_nt: TGTGCCAGCAGCCAAGGTACTAGCGGGGACGGCACAGATACGCAGTATTTT
j_call: TRBJ2-7; d_call: .; v_call: TRBV3-1/TRBV3-2; cdr3_length: 15; clone_size: once; cdr3_aa: CASSPAAGGSYEQYF; cdr3_nt: TGTGCCAGCAGCCCAGCAGCGGGCGGCTCCTACGAGCAGTACTTC
j_call: TRBJ1-2; d_call: .; v_call: TRBV14; cdr3_length: 13; clone_size: .; cdr3_aa: CASSPNGGFGYTF; cdr3_nt: TGTGCCAGCAGCCCTAACGGAGGGTTTGGCTACACCTTC
j_call: TRBJ1-4; d_call: TRBD1; v_call: TRBV7-2; cdr3_length: 15; clone_size: .; cdr3_aa: CASSSTGVTNEKLFF; cdr3_nt: TGTGCCAGCAGCTCGACAGGGGTAACTAATGAAAAACTGTTTTTT
j_call: TRBJ1-1; d_call: TRBD1; v_call: TRBV30; cdr3_length: 12; clone_size: .; cdr3_aa: CAGNRGNTEAFF; cdr3_nt: TGTGCCGGGAACAGGGGGAACACTGAAGCTTTCTTT